These 10 T cell receptor beta chains were sequenced from one sample in a study of regulatory T cells in long-lasting Graves disease. Time point reported: newly diagnosed GD, antithyroid drugs for less than 3 months. PBMCs provided the RNA from which the TCR library was made. Arm-PCR of CDR3 regions and iRepertoire HTBI primers were the basis on which TCR beta libraries were built. Via MiXCR, TCRdb re-called the multiplex PCR reads, giving one row per CDR3 protein. The sample has roughly 380,000 distinct CDR3 sequences, approximately 16% seen once. These same data were also listed under a study on T cells in Graves' hyperthyroidism and ophthalmopathy.

The material sequenced was peripheral blood mononuclear cells (PBMCs), taken at new diagnosis, from a patient treated with antithyroid drugs. These receptors were taken from a man aged 35-49 years with Graves disease.

V gene TRBV20-1 combines with J gene TRBJ1-1; 8 bases line up with TRBD1. The V gene end was trimmed by 2 bases and the J gene end by 0 bases; junction bases not matched to a gene: 11. Looked up from germline, CDR1 is DFQATT and CDR2 is SNEGSKA (reference sequence). The CDR3 is 17 amino acids. CDR3 nucleotides: TGCAGTGCTAGACCTTGGACAGGGAGCCACATGAACACTGAAGCTTTCTTT. It specifies CSARPWTGSHMNTEAFF.

This clonotype was counted many times. The chain recombines TRBV3-1 with TRBJ2-5, with unresolved D. Trimming shortened V by 1 base and J by 2 bases, and 11 bases separated the two germline ends. Per the germline V gene, CDR1 is LGHDT and CDR2 is YNNKEL (reference sequence). There are 15 residues in the CDR3. The CDR3 DNA is TGTGCCAGCAGCCAAGGTAGTCGCTGGCAAGAGACCCAGTACTTC. Translated: CASSQGSRWQETQYF.

This clonotype was recorded a few times. The chain carries TRBV20-1 and TRBJ2-3, with a weak D call TRBD2 (7 bases). Germline values: CDR1 DFQATT, CDR2 SNEGSKA (reference sequence). The CDR3 runs to 17 residues. V shed 6 bases and J shed 0 bases, with 22 bases lying between them. In nucleotides, the CDR3 is TGCAGTGCCAACCCTCTTCCCCGGGGGGCCAGCACAGATACGCAGTATTTT. Translating gives CSANPLPRGASTDTQYF.

The chain recombines TRBV28 with TRBJ2-1, with 11 bases identical to TRBD2. V was pared by 8 bases and J by 12 bases, with 15 bases of the junction left unmatched. CDR1 and CDR2 from the germline V gene are MDHEN and SYDVKM. The CDR3 contains 15 residues. This CDR3 reads CASVEHGTSGSGQFF. Here the CDR3 DNA reads TGTGCCAGCGTCGAACACGGGACTAGCGGTTCCGGGCAGTTCTTC.

This clonotype was seen ten or more times. The genes are TRBV30 and TRBJ1-5; possibly TRBD1 for D (6 bases). Trimming stripped 1 base from V and 2 bases from J, with 6 bases between. Germline V CDR1 and CDR2: GTSNPN, SVGIG (reference sequence). The CDR3 consists of 13 residues. This chain's CDR3 is CAWSDRGNQPQHF. CDR3 DNA sequence: TGTGCCTGGAGTGACAGGGGCAATCAGCCCCAGCATTTT.

The V gene is TRBV9, the J gene TRBJ2-1, with D hard to call. The germline V gene encodes CDR1 SGDLS and CDR2 YYNGEE. This CDR3 comprises 17 residues. The V gene lost 4 bases and the J gene lost 2 bases, with 19 bases spanning the gap. CDR3 nucleotides: TGTGCCAGCAGCCTTGGCGTTAGACTGGACCCCTACAATGAGCAGTTCTTC. Amino acids: CASSLGVRLDPYNEQFF.

The chain carries TRBV20-1 and TRBJ2-7, with 7 bases lining up with TRBD1. Germline CDR1 DFQATT, CDR2 SNEGSKA (reference sequence). This CDR3 has 13 residues. Losses at the gene ends were 0 bases for V and 4 bases for J; bases not matched to a gene: 3. The CDR3 reads CSARDPRGYEQYF. In DNA, the CDR3 is TGCAGTGCTAGAGATCCCAGGGGGTACGAGCAGTACTTC.

The sample holds a few counts of this clonotype. This rearrangement joins TRBV28 to TRBJ1-5; no firm D call. This CDR3 is 13 amino acids long. The ends were cut back, 6 bases at V and 7 bases at J, with 13 bases in the middle. Germline V gives CDR1 MDHEN, CDR2 SYDVKM. The CDR3 nucleotides are TGTGCCAGCAGCGACCCGGTGGGACAGCCCCAGCATTTT. Protein: CASSDPVGQPQHF.

This clonotype was observed at least ten times. The chain employs TRBV4-3 and TRBJ2-7; TRBD1 matches 8 bases. Trimming at V came to 2 bases and at J to 3 bases, leaving 6 bases not matched to a gene. The CDR3 loop spans 15 amino acids. The germline gives CDR1 LGHNA, CDR2 YSLEER. The CDR3 spells CASSQSRTGSYEQYF. CDR3 DNA: TGCGCCAGCAGCCAAAGTAGGACAGGGAGCTACGAGCAGTACTTC.

In its sample, this clonotype was seen many times. The chain employs TRBV2 and TRBJ1-4; 7 bases line up with TRBD1. Unmatched junction bases numbered 1, after V lost 4 bases and J lost 5 bases. CDR1 is SNHLY, CDR2 FYNNEI, per germline. The CDR3 runs to 13 residues. The CDR3 nucleotides read TGTGCCAGCAGTGCGACAGGGAATGAAAAACTGTTTTTT. Translated: CASSATGNEKLFF. The whole variable domain, remainder taken from reference TRBV2 and TRBJ1-4, is EPEVTQTPSHQVTQMGQEVILRCVPISNHLYFYWYRQILGQKVEFLVSFYNNEISEKSEIFDDQFSVERPDGSNFTLKIRSTKLEDSAMYFCASSATGNEKLFFGSGTQLSVL.